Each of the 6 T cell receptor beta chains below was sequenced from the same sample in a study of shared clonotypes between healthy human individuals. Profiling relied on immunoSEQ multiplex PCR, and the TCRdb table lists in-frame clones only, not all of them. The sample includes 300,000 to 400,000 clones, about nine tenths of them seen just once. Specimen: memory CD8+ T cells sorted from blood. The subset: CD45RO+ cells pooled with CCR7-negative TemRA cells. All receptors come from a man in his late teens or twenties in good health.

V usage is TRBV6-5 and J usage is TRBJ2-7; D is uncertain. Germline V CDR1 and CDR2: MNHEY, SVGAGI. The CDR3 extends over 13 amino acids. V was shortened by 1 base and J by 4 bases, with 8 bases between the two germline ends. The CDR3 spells CASSYYSGYEQYF. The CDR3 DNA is TGTGCCAGCAGTTACTACAGTGGGTACGAGCAGTACTTC.

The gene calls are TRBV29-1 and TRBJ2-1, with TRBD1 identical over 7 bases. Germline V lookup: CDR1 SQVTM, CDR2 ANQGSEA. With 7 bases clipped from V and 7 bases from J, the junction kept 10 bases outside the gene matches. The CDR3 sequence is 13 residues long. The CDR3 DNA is TGCAGCGCCGAGACAGGGACGTGGAATGAGCAGTTCTTC. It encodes CSAETGTWNEQFF.

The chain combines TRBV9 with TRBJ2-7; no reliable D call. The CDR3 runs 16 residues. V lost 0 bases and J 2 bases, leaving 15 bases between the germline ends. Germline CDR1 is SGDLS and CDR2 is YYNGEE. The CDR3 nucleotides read TGTGCCAGCAGCGTAGTGCCCCAGCCCAAAACCTACGAGCAGTACTTC. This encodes CASSVVPQPKTYEQYF.

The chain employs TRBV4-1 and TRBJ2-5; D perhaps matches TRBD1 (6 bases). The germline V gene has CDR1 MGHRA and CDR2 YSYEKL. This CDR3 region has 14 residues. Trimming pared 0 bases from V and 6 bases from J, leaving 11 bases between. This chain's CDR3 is CASSQEGAGKTQYF. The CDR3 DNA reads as TGCGCCAGCAGCCAAGAGGGGGCTGGAAAGACCCAGTACTTC.

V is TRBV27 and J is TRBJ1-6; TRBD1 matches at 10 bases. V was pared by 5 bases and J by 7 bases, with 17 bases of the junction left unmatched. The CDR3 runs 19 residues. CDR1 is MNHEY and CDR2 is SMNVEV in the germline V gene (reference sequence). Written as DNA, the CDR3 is TGTGCCAGCAGTAGTATGGACAGGGGGAGTGCTACGTGGAATTCACCCCTCCACTTT. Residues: CASSSMDRGSATWNSPLHF.

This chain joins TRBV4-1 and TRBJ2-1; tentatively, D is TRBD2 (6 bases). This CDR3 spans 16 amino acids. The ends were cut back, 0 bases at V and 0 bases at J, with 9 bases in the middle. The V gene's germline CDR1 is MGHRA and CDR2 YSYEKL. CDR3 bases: TGCGCCAGCAGCCAAGACGGGAGAAACTCCTACAATGAGCAGTTCTTC. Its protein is CASSQDGRNSYNEQFF.